This T cell receptor beta chain comes out of a study of siplizumab effects on memory and regulatory T cells. Findings and limits, study-wide: Roughly 75-97% of dividing CD4+ or CD8+ clones were without an attributable naive or memory phenotype.

The repertoire was sequenced with immunoSEQ multiplex PCR; TCRdb's copy has only in-frame clones and lacks some. Found here are 90,000 to 95,000 clones, around 97% of them singletons; the top ten hold 0.031%. CDR3 length: 14 amino acids. Germline V gives CDR1 MDHEN, CDR2 SYDVKM. Trimming took off 2 bases at V and 3 bases at J, with 11 bases between the two ends. In the case of this clone: Its cognate antigen is unknown.

The receptor was isolated from a human donor in good health. This chain connects TRBV28 to TRBJ2-7, with D unresolved. The sample taken for sequencing was naive CD4+ T cells sorted from blood. The CDR3: CASSLIGISYEQYF. CDR3 nucleotide sequence: TGTGCCAGCAGTTTAATAGGGATCAGCTACGAGCAGTACTTC. Drawing the rest from reference TRBV28 and TRBJ2-7, the complete variable domain is DVKVTQSSRYLVKRTGEKVFLECVQDMDHENMFWYRQDPGLGLRLIYFSYDVKMKEKGDIPEGYSVSREKKERFSLILESASTNQTSMYLCASSLIGISYEQYFGPGTRLTVT.